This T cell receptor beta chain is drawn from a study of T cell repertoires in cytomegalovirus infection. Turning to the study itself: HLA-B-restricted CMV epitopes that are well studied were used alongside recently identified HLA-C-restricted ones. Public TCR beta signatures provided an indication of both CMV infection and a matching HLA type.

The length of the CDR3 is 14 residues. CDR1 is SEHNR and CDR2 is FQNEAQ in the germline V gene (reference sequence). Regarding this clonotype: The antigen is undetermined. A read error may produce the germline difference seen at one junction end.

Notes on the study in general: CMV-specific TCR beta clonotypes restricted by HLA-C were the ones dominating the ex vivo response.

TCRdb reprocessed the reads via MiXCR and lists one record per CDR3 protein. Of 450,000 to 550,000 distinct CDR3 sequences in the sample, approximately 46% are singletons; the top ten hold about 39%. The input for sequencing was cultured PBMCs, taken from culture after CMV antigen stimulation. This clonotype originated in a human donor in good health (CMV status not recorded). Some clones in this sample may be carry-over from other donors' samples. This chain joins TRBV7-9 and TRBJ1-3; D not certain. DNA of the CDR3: TGTGCCAGGAGCTCCCCGGGCCTTGGAAACACCATATATTTT. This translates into CARSSPGLGNTIYF.